Each of the 11 T cell receptor beta chains below was sequenced from the same sample in a study of T-cell reconstitution after alpha-beta-depleted transplantation in children. Using unique molecular identifiers, the investigators prepared the TCRbeta library. TCRdb called the PCR reads again in MiXCR, with one record for every CDR3 protein. Counted here are about 110,000 distinct CDR3 sequences, 10% occurring once; the ten biggest clones make up 8%. Here the sequenced sample was PBMCs from the stem cell graft donor, taken from the stem cell graft. All receptors come from a human donor who donated a stem cell graft to a child with acute lymphoblastic leukemia.

Sample share makes this clonotype medium-sized. The V and J genes are TRBV20-1 and TRBJ2-3, with 12 bases that match TRBD2. This CDR3 region has 14 residues. Trimming cost V 6 bases and J 5 bases; bases outside gene matches: 6. Germline lookup yields CDR1 DFQATT and CDR2 SNEGSKA (reference sequence). In nucleotides, the CDR3 is TGCAGTGCACCACTAGCGGGAGGAAAAGATACGCAGTATTTT. Amino acid sequence: CSAPLAGGKDTQYF.

Of note for this clonotype: It may be a read error: a sequence one base away is much more abundant. V is TRBV6-2 or TRBV6-3 and J is TRBJ2-1, with 7 bases aligning to TRBD1. This CDR3 spans 14 amino acids. V shed 9 bases, J shed 4 bases, and the junction held 9 bases outside the gene matches. Germline CDR1 and CDR2: MNHEY and SVGEGT. CDR3 DNA sequence: TGTGCCAGTATGAGGGCAGGGGGTTACAATGAGCAGTTCTTC. The encoded protein is CASMRAGGYNEQFF.

The chain has TRBV3-1 and TRBJ2-5; the match to TRBD2 covers 13 bases. The germline V gene encodes CDR1 LGHDT and CDR2 YNNKEL (reference sequence). V lost 4 bases to trimming and J lost 3 bases; unmatched junction nucleotides: 14. The CDR3 has 19 amino acids. CDR3 region: CASSPRTSGRSGGKETQYF. In nucleotides, the CDR3 is TGTGCCAGCAGCCCTCGGACTAGCGGGAGAAGTGGAGGAAAAGAGACCCAGTACTTC.

This clonotype was seen many times. J is TRBJ1-5 and V is TRBV12-3 or TRBV12-4; the match to TRBD1 covers 9 bases. The CDR3 consists of 16 residues. The J segment lost 4 bases and the V segment lost 6 bases, leaving 10 bases of the junction unmatched. This CDR3 is CASRFRSGTGNQPQHF. The CDR3, as DNA: TGTGCCAGCAGGTTCCGCTCTGGGACAGGGAATCAGCCCCAGCATTTT.

This clonotype was recorded at least ten times. The V and J genes are TRBV27 and TRBJ1-2; D is undetermined. Germline loops: CDR1 MNHEY, CDR2 SMNVEV (reference sequence). The CDR3 consists of 17 residues. Deletions cut 5 bases from V and 8 bases from J, with 27 bases between. CDR3 loop: CASSPTRAGPPTKGYTF. As DNA, the CDR3 is TGTGCCAGCAGTCCGACTAGGGCAGGTCCTCCAACTAAGGGCTACACCTTC.

This clonotype showed up many times. The gene calls are TRBV7-3 and TRBJ2-5; the D gene is possibly TRBD2 (6 bases). CDR1 is SGHTA and CDR2 is FQGTGA in the germline V gene. CDR3 length: 14 amino acids. V was pared by 5 bases and J by 4 bases, with 14 bases between. CDR3 loop: CASSVSGQGETQYF. The CDR3, as DNA: TGTGCCAGCAGCGTAAGCGGGCAAGGAGAGACCCAGTACTTC.

Ten or more counts support this clonotype. The chain is built from TRBV5-1 and TRBJ1-6, with 12 bases aligning to TRBD1. This CDR3 has 15 residues. The V gene end was trimmed by 4 bases and the J gene end by 11 bases; junction bases not matched to a gene: 7. Germline CDR1 and CDR2: SGHRS and YFSETQ. The CDR3, as DNA: TGCGCCAGCAGCGAGGGACAGGGGGCAAGGACACCCCTCCACTTT. This translates into CASSEGQGARTPLHF.

Many counts were recorded for this clonotype. This chain joins TRBV7-6 and TRBJ2-1; D call uncertain. The V and J ends lost 5 bases and 7 bases respectively, with 9 bases between them. The CDR3 is made up of 12 amino acids. Germline V CDR1 and CDR2: SGHVS, FNYEAQ. Written as DNA, the CDR3 is TGTGCCAGCAGCATCGCCACGAATGAGCAGTTCTTC. It is translated as CASSIATNEQFF.

This clonotype was counted many times. V gene TRBV12-3 or TRBV12-4 combines with J gene TRBJ1-4, with D possibly matching TRBD1 (6 bases). CDR3 size: 16 residues. With 3 bases removed from V and 6 bases from J, the gap between germline ends came to 17 bases. CDR3 DNA: TGTGCCAGCAGTTTTGGCGTGGGGGCAGGATATGAAAAACTGTTTTTT. This codes for CASSFGVGAGYEKLFF.

V and J are TRBV7-9 and TRBJ2-3; maybe TRBD1 (6 bases). The CDR3 extends over 14 amino acids. With 0 bases removed from V and 7 bases from J, the gap between germline ends came to 11 bases. The germline CDR1 and CDR2 sequences are SEHNR and FQNEAQ (reference sequence). The CDR3 spells CASSLAQGPYTQYF. In nucleotides, the CDR3 is TGTGCCAGCAGCTTAGCGCAGGGGCCCTATACGCAGTATTTT.

This clonotype was picked up many times. The rearrangement uses TRBV12-3 or TRBV12-4 and TRBJ1-5; D is perhaps TRBD1 (5 bases). The CDR3 totals 14 residues. V lost 5 bases, J lost 3 bases, and 11 bases lay in between. CDR3 sequence: CASSPQGNNQPQHF. In nucleotides, the CDR3 is TGTGCCAGCAGTCCCCAGGGAAACAATCAGCCCCAGCATTTT.